One sample yielded the 29 T cell receptor beta chains listed below, sequenced in a study of T cell changes during pregnancy in multiple sclerosis. Measured with immunoSEQ multiplex PCR; TCRdb has only the in-frame clones, and not every one. The sample includes about 120,000 clones, approximately 93% of them seen just once. The material was peripheral blood, obtained before pregnancy. These receptors all come from a female donor with multiple sclerosis, enrolled in a pregnancy study.

The chain recombines TRBV6-1 with TRBJ2-7; no clear D. Trimming left V 3 bases short and J 0 bases short, with 9 bases between. This CDR3 comprises 14 residues. The germline V gene encodes CDR1 MNHNS and CDR2 SASEGT. CDR3 sequence reads: CASSDHKSSYEQYF. In nucleotides, the CDR3 is TGTGCCAGCAGTGATCATAAGAGCTCCTACGAGCAGTACTTC.

CDR3 sequence: CASSLDRQETQYF. The CDR3 DNA sequence: TGCGCCAGCAGCTTGGACAGGCAAGAGACCCAGTACTTC. V is TRBV5-1 and J is TRBJ2-5, with D possibly being TRBD1 (5 bases). The CDR3 contains 13 residues. Trimming stripped 0 bases from V and 2 bases from J, with 5 bases between. Germline CDR1 and CDR2: SGHRS and YFSETQ.

The chain uses TRBV29-1 and TRBJ1-1; 7 positions match TRBD1. V was pared by 4 bases and J by 5 bases, with 7 bases of the junction left unmatched. CDR1 and CDR2 (germline): SQVTM, ANQGSEA. The CDR3 contains 13 residues. The CDR3 bases are TGCAGCGTTGTACCCTCACAGGGGACTGAAGCTTTCTTT. Translated: CSVVPSQGTEAFF.

The rearrangement joins TRBV15 to TRBJ1-2; 7 bases match TRBD1. V dropped 2 bases and J dropped 4; count of bases not matched to a gene: 7. The length of the CDR3 is 15 residues. Germline V gene lookup returns CDR1 LNHNV and CDR2 YYDKDF (reference sequence). This CDR3 is CATSRSRDRRYGYTF. The CDR3 DNA follows: TGTGCCACCAGCAGATCTCGGGACAGACGCTATGGCTACACCTTC.

V is TRBV9 and J is TRBJ1-5; D is ambiguous. V dropped 0 bases and J dropped 7 bases, with 14 bases sitting between them. The CDR3 is made up of 15 amino acids. The germline V gene encodes CDR1 SGDLS and CDR2 YYNGEE. The CDR3 is CASSVAGGPGQPQHF. The DNA for the CDR3 is TGTGCCAGCAGCGTAGCTGGTGGGCCGGGGCAGCCCCAGCATTTT.

The V gene is TRBV6-5, the J gene TRBJ2-2, with D possibly matching TRBD2 (5 bases). The CDR3 is made up of 13 amino acids. V was shortened by 3 bases and J by 5 bases, with 7 bases between the two germline ends. Germline loops: CDR1 MNHEY, CDR2 SVGAGI. In DNA form, the CDR3 reads TGTGCCAGCAGTTATCCGGGGACCGGGGAGCTGTTTTTT. This codes for CASSYPGTGELFF.

This clone was observed a few times. This sequence joins TRBV11-2 and TRBJ2-2; D might be TRBD1 (5 bases). The CDR3 is 14 residues long. CDR1 SGHAT and CDR2 FQNNGV come from the germline V gene. V gave up 1 base and J gave up 7 bases, with 10 bases separating them. The CDR3, as DNA: TGTGCCAGCAGCTTAGTCAGGGTAAACGGGGAGCTGTTTTTT. The encoded protein is CASSLVRVNGELFF.

The genes are TRBV30 and TRBJ1-1; D is ambiguous. The CDR3 contains 13 residues. Germline CDR1 GTSNPN, CDR2 SVGIG (reference sequence). V gave up 4 bases and J gave up 0 bases, with 9 bases separating them. The CDR3 spells CAWNAAMNTEAFF. The CDR3 DNA follows: TGTGCCTGGAATGCAGCGATGAACACTGAAGCTTTCTTT. The variable domain in full, with the rest retrieved from reference TRBV30 and TRBJ1-1, is SQTIHQWPATLVQPVGSPLSLECTVEGTSNPNLYWYRQAAGRGLQLLFYSVGIGQISSEVPQNLSASRPQDRQFILSSKKLLLSDSGFYLCAWNAAMNTEAFFGQGTRLTVV.

The chain uses TRBV7-8 and TRBJ2-1; D perhaps matches TRBD2 (5 bases). The CDR3 is 21 residues long. Germline CDR1 and CDR2: SGHVS and FQNEAQ. V dropped 2 bases and J dropped 5 bases, with 31 bases sitting between them. CDR3 DNA: TGTGCCAGCAGCTTAAGGATCGGGCGCGGGTCGGCGGAAAAACTGAACAATGAGCAGTTCTTC. This translates into CASSLRIGRGSAEKLNNEQFF.

The J gene is TRBJ2-3, the V gene TRBV7-9; 8 positions match TRBD2. The CDR3 sequence is 18 residues long. V was clipped by 4 bases and J by 2 bases; unmatched bases: 14. The germline CDR1 and CDR2 sequences are SEHNR and FQNEAQ (reference sequence). The CDR3 is CASSSRGSGLDVTDTQYF. DNA of the CDR3: TGTGCCAGCAGCTCAAGAGGCTCGGGACTAGATGTCACAGATACGCAGTATTTT.

The rearrangement uses TRBV28 and TRBJ1-1, with 7 bases identical to TRBD1. The V segment lost 2 bases and the J segment 4 bases; nucleotides outside the gene matches: 7. This CDR3 has 15 amino acids. In germline, CDR1 is MDHEN, CDR2 SYDVKM. The CDR3 reads CASSLVRGASTEAFF. The CDR3 DNA reads TGTGCCAGCAGTTTAGTCAGGGGGGCAAGCACTGAAGCTTTCTTT.

The chain employs TRBV4-2 and TRBJ1-2; D ambiguous. The germline gives CDR1 LGHNA, CDR2 YNFKEQ. The CDR3 runs to 15 residues. V was shortened by 1 base and J by 5 bases, with 14 bases between the two germline ends. In DNA form, the CDR3 reads TGTGCCAGCAGCCAAGGACAAGAGTTCGGTTATGGCTACACCTTC. Protein product: CASSQGQEFGYGYTF.

This clone was counted once. The rearrangement links TRBV5-1 to TRBJ1-3, with 7 positions matching TRBD1. The CDR3 spans 15 residues. V lost 0 bases and J lost 3; bases outside the gene matches: 3. CDR1 is SGHRS and CDR2 is YFSETQ in the germline V gene. CDR3 residues: CASSLDRGYGNTIYF. The CDR3 DNA sequence: TGCGCCAGCAGCTTGGACAGGGGTTATGGAAACACCATATATTTT.

This sequence joins TRBV5-4 and TRBJ2-5; 9 bases agree with TRBD2. Trimming at V came to 1 base and at J to 5 bases, leaving 9 bases not matched to a gene. CDR1 and CDR2 from the germline V gene are SGHNT and YYREEE (reference sequence). The CDR3 spans 16 residues. The CDR3 reads CASSLLSGGPGETQYF. CDR3 coding DNA: TGTGCCAGCAGCTTGCTTAGCGGGGGCCCCGGGGAGACCCAGTACTTC.

This clone was seen just once. The rearrangement uses TRBV7-7 and TRBJ2-7, with TRBD1 as a possible D gene (6 bases). CDR3 length equals 13 residues. CDR1 and CDR2 from the germline V gene are SSHAT and FNYEAQ (reference sequence). Trimming took off 0 bases at V and 6 bases at J, with 9 bases between the two ends. This CDR3 reads CASSLAQGSEQYF. DNA for the CDR3: TGTGCCAGCAGCTTAGCGCAGGGGTCCGAGCAGTACTTC.

The rearrangement joins TRBV21-1 to TRBJ1-5. TRBV21-1 constitutes a pseudogene. This CDR3 has 14 residues. The CDR3 DNA reads TGTGCCAGCACGGGGGGGGGACCCAATCAGCCCCAGCATTTT. It is translated as CASTGGGPNQPQHF.

The chain is built from TRBV27 and TRBJ2-3; D is unclear. The CDR3 totals 20 residues. V was cut by 3 bases and J by 3 bases, with 28 bases left in between. Germline values: CDR1 MNHEY, CDR2 SMNVEV (reference sequence). Here the CDR3 reads CASSFQTFPFLPGVTDTQYF. Here the CDR3 DNA reads TGTGCCAGCAGTTTTCAAACGTTTCCTTTCCTGCCCGGAGTTACAGATACGCAGTATTTT.

The CDR3 nucleotides read TGCGCCAGCAGCCGCGATTTTGGACAGGGGGGGCGAGACTACACCTTC. It is translated as CASSRDFGQGGRDYTF. This chain uses TRBV4-1 with TRBJ1-2, with 10 bases aligning to TRBD1. This CDR3 has 16 residues. Germline-derived CDR1 and CDR2 are MGHRA and YSYEKL. V trimming: 4 bases; J trimming: 10 bases; junction bases outside the gene matches: 15.

The chain recombines TRBV6-1 with TRBJ1-2, with 10 bases matching TRBD1. With V trimmed by 6 bases and J by 2 bases, 3 bases remained unmatched. The length of the CDR3 is 14 residues. Germline CDR1 reads MNHNS; CDR2 reads SASEGT. Written as DNA, the CDR3 is TGTGCCAGCAGGCCGGGACAGGGGAACTATGGCTACACCTTC. It encodes CASRPGQGNYGYTF.

V and J are TRBV2 and TRBJ2-1; D call uncertain. CDR3 size: 15 residues. Trimming removed 3 bases from V and 2 bases from J, with 11 bases in between. The germline gives CDR1 SNHLY, CDR2 FYNNEI. The CDR3 DNA reads TGTGCCAGCAGTGAGGTGAACAGACCCTACAATGAGCAGTTCTTC. Its protein product is CASSEVNRPYNEQFF.

The chain is built from TRBV6-5 and TRBJ1-6; possible D gene TRBD1, 5 bases. Germline loops: CDR1 MNHEY, CDR2 SVGAGI. V was pared by 2 bases and J by 4 bases, with 12 bases between. CDR3 length: 16 residues. The chain's CDR3 is CASSYQNAGYNSPLHF. DNA for the CDR3: TGTGCCAGCAGTTACCAAAACGCAGGGTATAATTCACCCCTCCACTTT.

The V gene is TRBV12-5, the J gene TRBJ2-5; D not certain. There are 12 residues in the CDR3. V gave up 5 bases and J gave up 3 bases, with 7 bases separating them. Germline CDR1 is LGHNT and CDR2 is FRNRAP. The CDR3 nucleotides read TGTGCTAGTGGTGCCTCGGAAGAGACCCAGTACTTC. Protein sequence: CASGASEETQYF.

This clone has a single count. The rearrangement links TRBV29-1 to TRBJ2-5; 7 bases align to TRBD2. The germline gives CDR1 SQVTM, CDR2 ANQGSEA. V lost 0 bases and J lost 5; bases outside the gene matches: 6. This CDR3 has 14 amino acids. CDR3 amino acids: CSVEEGNGRETQYF. Here the CDR3 DNA reads TGCAGCGTTGAAGAAGGTAACGGGAGGGAGACCCAGTACTTC.

This clone was observed once. The chain carries TRBV28 and TRBJ2-2, with D uncertain. Germline V gives CDR1 MDHEN, CDR2 SYDVKM. The V gene lost 3 bases and the J gene lost 1 base, with 12 bases spanning the gap. CDR3 length equals 16 residues. The CDR3 region is CASSLGGARNTGELFF. The CDR3 bases are TGTGCCAGCAGTTTGGGTGGAGCAAGGAACACCGGGGAGCTGTTTTTT.

The V and J genes are TRBV18 and TRBJ2-1, with 9 positions matching TRBD2. The CDR3 runs 16 residues. V lost 3 bases, J lost 9 bases, and 12 bases stayed unmatched. From germline, CDR1 is KGHSH and CDR2 LQKENI. CDR3 protein: CASSPLAGAGGSEQFF. DNA for the CDR3: TGTGCCAGCTCACCTTTAGCGGGAGCTGGAGGCAGTGAGCAGTTCTTC.

The rearrangement uses TRBV5-5 and TRBJ2-6; possible D gene TRBD2, 6 bases. The CDR3 contains 16 residues. Germline V lookup: CDR1 SGHKS, CDR2 YYEKEE (reference sequence). Trimming took 1 base from V and 2 from J, leaving 10 bases between them. This CDR3 is CASSLMGEAGANVLTF. DNA for the CDR3: TGTGCCAGCAGCTTGATGGGGGAGGCTGGGGCCAACGTCCTGACTTTC.

The gene calls are TRBV27 and TRBJ2-1; the match to TRBD2 covers 14 bases. CDR3 length equals 16 residues. The germline V gene encodes CDR1 MNHEY and CDR2 SMNVEV (reference sequence). The trim removed 6 bases at V and 8 bases at J, leaving 9 bases unmatched. The CDR3 loop reads CASRPPGLAGVHEQFF. As DNA, the CDR3 is TGTGCCAGCAGACCCCCGGGACTAGCGGGAGTGCATGAGCAGTTCTTC.

The chain carries TRBV7-3 and TRBJ2-3; 9 positions match TRBD1. The CDR3 sequence is 16 residues long. V was clipped by 2 bases and J by 1 base; unmatched bases: 4. Germline lookup yields CDR1 SGHTA and CDR2 FQGTGA. The CDR3 loop is CASSLHRGQGTDTQYF. As DNA, the CDR3 is TGTGCCAGCAGCTTACACAGGGGGCAAGGCACAGATACGCAGTATTTT.

The V call is TRBV5-6, the J call TRBJ2-7; 8 bases are shared with TRBD2. CDR3 length equals 15 residues. Germline values: CDR1 SGHDT, CDR2 YYEEEE. V dropped 2 bases and J dropped 3; count of bases not matched to a gene: 7. CDR3 sequence: CASSFTSGRGYEQYF. CDR3 in DNA: TGTGCCAGCAGCTTCACTAGCGGAAGGGGCTACGAGCAGTACTTC. The complete variable domain, with remaining parts taken from reference TRBV5-6 and TRBJ2-7, reads DAGVTQSPTHLIKTRGQQVTLRCSPKSGHDTVSWYQQALGQGPQFIFQYYEEEERQRGNFPDRFSGHQFPNYSSELNVNALLLGDSALYLCASSFTSGRGYEQYFGPGTRLTVT.